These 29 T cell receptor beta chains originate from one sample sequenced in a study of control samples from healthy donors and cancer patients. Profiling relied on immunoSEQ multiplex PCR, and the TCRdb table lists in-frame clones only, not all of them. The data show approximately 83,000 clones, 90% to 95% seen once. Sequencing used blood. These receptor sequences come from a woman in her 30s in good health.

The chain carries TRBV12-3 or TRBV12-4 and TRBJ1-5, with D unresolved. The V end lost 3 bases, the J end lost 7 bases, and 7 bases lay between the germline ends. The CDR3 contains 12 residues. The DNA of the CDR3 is TGTGCCAGCAGTTTTGAAGACCAGCCCCAGCATTTT. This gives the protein CASSFEDQPQHF.

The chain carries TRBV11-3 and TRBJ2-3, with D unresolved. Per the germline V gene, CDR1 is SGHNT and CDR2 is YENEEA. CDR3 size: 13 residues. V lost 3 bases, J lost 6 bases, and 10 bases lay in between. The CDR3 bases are TGTGCCAGCAGCTTTGTGGCGCGGGATACGCAGTATTTT. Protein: CASSFVARDTQYF.

Here the CDR3 DNA reads TGTGCCAGCAGTGAATGGGCGGGGGATCAGCCCCAGCATTTT. Amino acids: CASSEWAGDQPQHF. The chain carries TRBV6-1 and TRBJ1-5; D possibly corresponds to TRBD1 (5 bases). Trimming cost V 2 bases and J 5 bases, with 10 bases left between them. CDR1 is MNHNS, CDR2 SASEGT, per germline. CDR3 length: 14 residues.

CDR3 sequence (DNA): TGTGCCAGCAGCGAACCCGGTGGGTTTGAAGAGCAGTACTTC. Translating it yields CASSEPGGFEEQYF. This rearrangement joins TRBV14 to TRBJ2-7; D ambiguous. V lost 5 bases and J lost 7, with 18 bases in between. Germline lookup yields CDR1 SGHDN and CDR2 FVKESK. CDR3 length: 14 amino acids.

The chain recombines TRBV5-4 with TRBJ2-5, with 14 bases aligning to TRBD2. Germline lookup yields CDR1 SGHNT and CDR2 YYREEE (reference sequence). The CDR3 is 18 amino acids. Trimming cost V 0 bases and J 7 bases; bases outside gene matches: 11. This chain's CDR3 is CASSLGLAGGPEVVTQYF. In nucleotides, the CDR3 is TGTGCCAGCAGCTTGGGACTAGCGGGGGGGCCGGAAGTGGTGACCCAGTACTTC.

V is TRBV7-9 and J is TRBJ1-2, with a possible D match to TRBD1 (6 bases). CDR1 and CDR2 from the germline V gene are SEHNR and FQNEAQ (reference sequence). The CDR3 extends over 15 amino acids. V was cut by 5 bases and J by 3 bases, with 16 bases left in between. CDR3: CASSPVGGGDYGYTF. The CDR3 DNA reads TGTGCCAGCAGCCCAGTGGGGGGCGGCGACTATGGCTACACCTTC.

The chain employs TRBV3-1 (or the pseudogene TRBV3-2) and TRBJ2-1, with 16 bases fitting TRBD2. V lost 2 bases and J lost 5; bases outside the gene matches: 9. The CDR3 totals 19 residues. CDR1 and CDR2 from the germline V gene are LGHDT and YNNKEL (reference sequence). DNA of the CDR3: TGTGCCAGCAGCCAATATCTGGGACTAGCGGGAGGGCCTAACAATGAGCAGTTCTTC. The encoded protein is CASSQYLGLAGGPNNEQFF.

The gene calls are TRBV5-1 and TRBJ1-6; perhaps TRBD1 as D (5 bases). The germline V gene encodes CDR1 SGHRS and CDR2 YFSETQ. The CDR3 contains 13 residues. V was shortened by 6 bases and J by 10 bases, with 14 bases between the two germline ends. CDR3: CASTQGVRSPLHF. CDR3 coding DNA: TGCGCCAGCACTCAGGGAGTACGGTCACCCCTCCACTTT.

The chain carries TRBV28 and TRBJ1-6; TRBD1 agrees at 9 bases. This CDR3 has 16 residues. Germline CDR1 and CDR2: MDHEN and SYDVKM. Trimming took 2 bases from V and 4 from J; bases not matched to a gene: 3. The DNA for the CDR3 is TGTGCCAGCAGTTTAGGAGGGACAGGGTATAATTCACCCCTCCACTTT. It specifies CASSLGGTGYNSPLHF.

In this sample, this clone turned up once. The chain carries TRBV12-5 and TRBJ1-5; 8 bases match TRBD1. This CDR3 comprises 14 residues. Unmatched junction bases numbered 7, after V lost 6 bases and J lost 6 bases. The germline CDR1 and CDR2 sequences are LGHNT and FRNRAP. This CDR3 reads CASGAGQGGQPQHF. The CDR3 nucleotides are TGTGCTAGTGGAGCCGGACAGGGAGGTCAGCCCCAGCATTTT. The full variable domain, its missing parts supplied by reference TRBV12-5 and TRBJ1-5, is DARVTQTPRHKVTEMGQEVTMRCQPILGHNTVFWYRQTMMQGLELLAYFRNRAPLDDSGMPKDRFSAEMPDATLATLKIQPSEPRDSAVYFCASGAGQGGQPQHFGDGTRLSIL.

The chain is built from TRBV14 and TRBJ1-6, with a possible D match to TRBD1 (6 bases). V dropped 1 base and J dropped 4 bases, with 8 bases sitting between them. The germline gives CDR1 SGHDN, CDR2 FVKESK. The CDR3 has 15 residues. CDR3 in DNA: TGTGCCAGCAGCCAAGTCGACAGGTATAATTCACCCCTCCACTTT. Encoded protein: CASSQVDRYNSPLHF.

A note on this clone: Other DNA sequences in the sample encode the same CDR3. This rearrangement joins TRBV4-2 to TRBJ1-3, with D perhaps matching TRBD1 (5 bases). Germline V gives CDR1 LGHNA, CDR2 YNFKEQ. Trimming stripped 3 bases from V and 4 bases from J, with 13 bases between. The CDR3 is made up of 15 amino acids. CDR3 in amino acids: CASSQETGAGNTIYF. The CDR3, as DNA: TGTGCCAGCAGCCAGGAGACTGGGGCAGGAAACACCATATATTTT.

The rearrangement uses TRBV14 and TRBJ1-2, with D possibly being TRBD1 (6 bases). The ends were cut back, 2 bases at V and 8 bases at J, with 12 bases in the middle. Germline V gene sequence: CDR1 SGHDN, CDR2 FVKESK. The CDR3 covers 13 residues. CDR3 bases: TGTGCCAGCAGCCAATGGGGGGCTAGGGGCTACACCTTC. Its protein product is CASSQWGARGYTF.

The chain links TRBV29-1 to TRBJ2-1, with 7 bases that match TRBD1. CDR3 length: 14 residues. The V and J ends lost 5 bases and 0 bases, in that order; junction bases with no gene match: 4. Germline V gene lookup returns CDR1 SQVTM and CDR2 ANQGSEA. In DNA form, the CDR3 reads TGCAGCGTTCAGGGGGTCCTCTCCTACAATGAGCAGTTCTTC. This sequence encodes CSVQGVLSYNEQFF.

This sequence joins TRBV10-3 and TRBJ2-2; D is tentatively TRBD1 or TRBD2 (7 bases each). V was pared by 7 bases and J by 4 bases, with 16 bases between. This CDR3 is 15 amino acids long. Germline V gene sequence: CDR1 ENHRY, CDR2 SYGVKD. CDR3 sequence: CAITPGGGSTGELFF. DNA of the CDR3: TGTGCCATCACGCCAGGGGGGGGAAGCACCGGGGAGCTGTTTTTT.

CDR3: CASSPGTGVGQPQHF. The CDR3 coding sequence is TGTGCCAGCAGCCCCGGGACAGGGGTTGGTCAGCCCCAGCATTTT. V and J are TRBV5-4 and TRBJ1-5, with 10 bases that match TRBD1. With 4 bases clipped from V and 6 bases from J, the junction kept 7 bases outside the gene matches. CDR1 and CDR2 (germline): SGHNT, YYREEE (reference sequence). The CDR3 totals 15 residues.

The CDR3 sequence is CASTRSDGTEAFF. CDR3 nucleotide sequence: TGTGCCAGCACCCGTTCGGATGGCACTGAAGCTTTCTTT. The chain carries TRBV12-3 or TRBV12-4 and TRBJ1-1; D unclear. The ends were cut back, 7 bases at V and 4 bases at J, with 13 bases in the middle. This CDR3 comprises 13 residues.

CDR3 coding DNA: TGCGCCAGCGGCCAGGGGAACACTGAAGCTTTCTTT. Translating gives CASGQGNTEAFF. The rearrangement uses TRBV5-1 and TRBJ1-1, with a tentative D call TRBD1 (5 bases). The CDR3 contains 12 residues. The V gene's germline CDR1 is SGHRS and CDR2 YFSETQ. Trimming took off 7 bases at V and 1 base at J, with 8 bases between the two ends.

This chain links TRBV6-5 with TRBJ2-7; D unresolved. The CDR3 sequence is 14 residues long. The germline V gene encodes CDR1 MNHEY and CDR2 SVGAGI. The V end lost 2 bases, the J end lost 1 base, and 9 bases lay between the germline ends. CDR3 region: CASSYVQESYEQYF. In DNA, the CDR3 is TGTGCCAGCAGTTACGTCCAGGAGTCCTACGAGCAGTACTTC.

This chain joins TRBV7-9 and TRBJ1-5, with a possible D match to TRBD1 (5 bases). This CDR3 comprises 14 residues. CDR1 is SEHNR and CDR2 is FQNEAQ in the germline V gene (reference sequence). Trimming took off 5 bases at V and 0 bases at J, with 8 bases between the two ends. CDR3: CASSRGGSNQPQHF. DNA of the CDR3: TGTGCCAGCAGCCGTGGGGGTAGCAATCAGCCCCAGCATTTT.

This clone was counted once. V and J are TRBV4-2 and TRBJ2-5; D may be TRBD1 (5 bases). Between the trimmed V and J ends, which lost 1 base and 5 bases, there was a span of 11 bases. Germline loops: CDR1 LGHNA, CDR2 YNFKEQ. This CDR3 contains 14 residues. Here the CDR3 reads CASSQGQGGETQYF. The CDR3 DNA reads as TGTGCCAGCAGCCAAGGGCAGGGTGGGGAGACCCAGTACTTC.

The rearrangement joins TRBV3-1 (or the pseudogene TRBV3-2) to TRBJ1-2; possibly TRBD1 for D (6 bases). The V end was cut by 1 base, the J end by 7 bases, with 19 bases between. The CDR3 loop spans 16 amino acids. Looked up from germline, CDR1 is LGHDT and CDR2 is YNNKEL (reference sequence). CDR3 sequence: CASSQGSGAGRRGYTF. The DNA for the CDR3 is TGTGCCAGCAGCCAAGGTTCAGGGGCAGGTCGCCGTGGCTACACCTTC.

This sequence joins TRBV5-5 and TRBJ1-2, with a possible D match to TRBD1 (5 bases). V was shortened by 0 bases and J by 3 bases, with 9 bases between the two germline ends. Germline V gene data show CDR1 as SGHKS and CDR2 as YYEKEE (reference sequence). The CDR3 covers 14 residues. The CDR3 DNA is TGTGCCAGCAGCTTGGAGGGACTGTACTATGGCTACACCTTC. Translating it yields CASSLEGLYYGYTF.

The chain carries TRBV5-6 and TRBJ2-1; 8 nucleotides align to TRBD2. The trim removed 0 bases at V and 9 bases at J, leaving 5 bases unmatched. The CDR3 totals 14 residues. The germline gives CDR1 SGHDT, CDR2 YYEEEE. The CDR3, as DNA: TGTGCCAGCAGCTTGGTGGGACTAGTTAGTGAGCAGTTCTTC. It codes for CASSLVGLVSEQFF.

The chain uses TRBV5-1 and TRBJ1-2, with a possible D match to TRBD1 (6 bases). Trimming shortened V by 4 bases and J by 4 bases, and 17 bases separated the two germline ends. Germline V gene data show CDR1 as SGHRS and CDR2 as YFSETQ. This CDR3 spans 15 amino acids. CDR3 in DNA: TGCGCCAGCAGCGGGAAACAGGGAAATCGCTATGGCTACACCTTC. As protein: CASSGKQGNRYGYTF.

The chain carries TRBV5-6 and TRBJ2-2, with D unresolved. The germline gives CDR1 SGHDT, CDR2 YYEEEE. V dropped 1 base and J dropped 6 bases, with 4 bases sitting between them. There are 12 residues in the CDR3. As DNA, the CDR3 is TGTGCCAGCAGCTTGTACGCCGGGGAGCTGTTTTTT. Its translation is CASSLYAGELFF.

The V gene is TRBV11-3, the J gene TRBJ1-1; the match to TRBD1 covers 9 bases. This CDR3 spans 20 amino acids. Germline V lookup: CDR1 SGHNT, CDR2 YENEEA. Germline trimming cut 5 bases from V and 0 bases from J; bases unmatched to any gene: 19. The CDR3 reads CASSNGTGPVETPVNTEAFF. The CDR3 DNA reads TGTGCCAGCAGCAACGGGACAGGGCCTGTCGAGACACCTGTGAACACTGAAGCTTTCTTT.

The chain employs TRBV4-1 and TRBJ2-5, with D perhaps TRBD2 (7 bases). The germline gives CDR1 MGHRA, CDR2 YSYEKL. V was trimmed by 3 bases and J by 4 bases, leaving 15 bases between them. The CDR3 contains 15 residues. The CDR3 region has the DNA TGCGCCAGCAGCCAGGCCCGGGGGGCCGCAGAGACCCAGTACTTC. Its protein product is CASSQARGAAETQYF.

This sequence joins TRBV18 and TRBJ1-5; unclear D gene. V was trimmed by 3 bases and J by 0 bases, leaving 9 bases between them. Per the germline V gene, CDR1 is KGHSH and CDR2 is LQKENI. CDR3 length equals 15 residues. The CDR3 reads CASSPAALSNQPQHF. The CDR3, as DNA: TGTGCCAGCTCACCGGCAGCCCTTAGCAATCAGCCCCAGCATTTT.